This note documents a single T cell receptor (beta chain) sequence. This clone was seen a few times. This receptor's antigen is unknown. Base qualities are not recorded, but no much larger clone differs from it by a single base. The cohort consisted of 600 or so healthy bone marrow donors. All cohort members were sampled while nominally healthy, although unrecorded immune exposures were likely present. The donor tested CMV seronegative and was one of the 352 seronegative cohort members. A peripheral blood sample was collected from each donor, and TCR beta sequencing was performed on peripheral blood mononuclear cells. The Qiagen DNeasy Blood Extraction Kit was used to extract genomic DNA from the blood cell samples. Libraries were made using the immunoSEQ multiplex PCR assay. For the multiplex PCR, a mixture combining 60 forward primers for TCR Vbeta segments and 13 reverse primers for TCR Jbeta segments was used. A multiplex PCR assay on genomic DNA amplified the CDR3 region of rearranged TCR beta genes. Amplified TCR beta libraries were sequenced as 87-base-pair reads on the Illumina HiSeq System. The study's processing was this. A later analysis tallied approximately 87 million unique TCR beta chains across the approximately 670 repertoires, and 10 million to 11 million of those chains were shared by two or more donors. To remove PCR and sequencing errors, raw reads were error-corrected and collapsed into unique sequences using a nearest-neighbor algorithm that merged closely related sequences. Alignment of CDR3 sequences to IMGT reference sequences was used to assign V, D and J gene segments. For a sequence to be retained, a match of at least six nucleotides to both a V gene segment and a J gene segment was required. A rearrangement was called productive if the CDR3 had no stop codons and remained in frame with V and J, and every other rearrangement was called non-productive. CDR3 was defined according to IMGT convention as the region running from the second conserved V-encoded cysteine to the conserved J-encoded phenylalanine. The earlier analysis of about 590 of the donors excluded sequences that lacked an unambiguous match to a single V gene segment. An earlier analysis of 500 to 600 of the donors classified V segments as functional when productive rearrangements were above 56.7% and as segregating when the standard deviation between donors was above 5%. To diagnose cytomegalovirus status from the catalog of TCR beta chain sequences, a statistical classification framework was built. A later analysis assigned V and J genes by comparing TCR nucleotide sequences with IMGT/GENE-DB human TR gene sequences. In a later analysis, CDR3 sequences and most-parsimonious VDJ recombination scenarios were assigned using the TCRdist pipeline. In a later analysis, every TCR beta chain was defined by the combination of its CDR3 amino acid sequence and its V-gene family, and reads without a unique V-gene family were dropped. As a way to deal with suspected cross-contamination and a sequencing artifact, a later analysis dropped roughly 620 nucleotide sequences that were highly shared and had low generation probability. For each public chain, a later analysis derived a clonal expansion index from normalized ranks of inferred template counts within each repertoire. A later analysis computed generation probabilities with a VDJ recombination model fitted to out-of-frame rearrangements, and checked the results against IGoR. Hypergeometric tests were used in a later analysis to score TCR-TCR, TCR-HLA and TCR-CMV co-occurrence, with a repertoire-size bias correction applied to the TCR pairs. False discovery rates were estimated in a later analysis by permuting HLA or CMV assignments 20 times. In a later analysis, co-occurring TCRs were grouped with DBSCAN, and TCRdist sequence similarity was added when clustering was performed within HLA-allele-positive subsets. Repertoires with fewer than 30,000 or more than 120,000 public chains were left out of co-occurrence clustering, as were about 5 repertoires with anomalous nucleotide sharing. Sourced from immuneACCESS, this table was stored by TCRdb with only in-frame sequences that have V and J called. A share of the clones is absent; for the studies checked, an unresolved V gene accounts for under half, and the remainder has no known explanation. The V and J calls and the clone size are those of that table, but D and trimming were determined from the DNA. This sample comprises 200,000 to 250,000 clones, over 75% of them detected only once. Of the sample, around 1.8% falls within the top ten clones.

V and J are trimmed by 7 bases and 8 bases, and the gene matches miss 8 bases of the junction. Counted from cysteine to phenylalanine, this CDR3 has 14 amino acids. Here the CDR3 DNA is all that survives: 42 bases in frame from base 1. CDR1 and CDR2, looked up from the germline V gene, are SGDLS and YYNGEE. The sample belongs to a study of cytomegalovirus exposure and HLA in healthy donors (dated by TCRdb to 2015 to 2018). Notes on the research overall: An earlier analysis of approximately 590 of the donors reported 250 to 300 Gb of sequence data and some 120 million unique TCR beta sequences from 150 million to 200 million T cells. An early release that covered 640 HLA-typed donors contained approximately 300 gigabases of sequencing data and about 93 million unique TCR sequences. The genetic ancestry cluster associated with self-reported Caucasian donors included roughly 84% of the 398 genotyped donors. The study aimed to test whether signatures of past pathogen exposure could be identified by cataloging public T cell receptors. The study profiled the T cell repertoires of some 610 subjects by immunosequencing and related them to cytomegalovirus serostatus. A separate validation cohort of 90 to 150 different subjects was used in addition to the 666-subject first cohort. To predict cytomegalovirus infection status, the study combined high-throughput TCR immunosequencing, statistical association of individual TCRs with disease status, and machine learning. A later analysis re-examined previously published TCR beta repertoires from around 670 donors and added high-resolution HLA genotyping to investigate patterns of TCR occurrence. The later analysis used no new phenotypic data to find candidate immune exposures, relying instead on TCR beta sequences and their occurrence across donors. To decide whether each TCR beta V gene segment behaved as functional or pseudogenic, an earlier analysis of nearly 600 of the donors relied on high-throughput TCR beta sequencing. Alongside the repertoire data, information on donor age, sex, ethnicity and CMV serostatus was compiled. A later genetic analysis used genome-wide SNP genotypes for 398 of the 666 donors, treating that subset as a discovery cohort. Every discovery cohort repertoire had been produced on one sequencing platform. Both class I and class II loci were covered by HLA typing, at four-digit resolution. Typing coverage varied by locus: 629-630 donors for A, B, C, DRB1 and DQB1; approximately 560 for DQA1; some 610 for DPA1; around 450 for DPB1. A handful of DR-DQ haplotypes were handled as single units for association and clustering because linkage in the cohort was strong. On average, around 240,000 unique TCR beta nucleotide sequences were sequenced per donor among fewer than 500 genotyped donors of the cohort, with 15% to 20% of those sequences being non-productive.

The investigation overall reported the following: In a later analysis, several top co-occurrence clusters were reported to appear linked to parvovirus B19, influenza, CMV and Epstein-Barr virus. According to the authors, the approach could potentially be generalized to other disease states and immunological phenotypes. A later analysis associated approximately 17,000 TCR beta sequences with specific HLA alleles at a false discovery rate of 0.05. While some public TCRs were present in many individuals, most TCR sequences turned up only very rarely across donors. The study gave a list of 150 to 200 TCR beta chains associated with cytomegalovirus. A later analysis found that TCR association rates varied across HLA loci, with DRB1 alleles showing the most associated TCRs and HLA-C alleles the fewest. When HLA alleles, especially DR and DQ, strongly co-occurred, attributing TCR associations to individual alleles was difficult. A further reported finding was that TCR beta sequences accurately predicted the HLA-A and HLA-B alleles for most subjects in the first cohort. A cluster of highly shared sequence variants was judged likely to represent a technical artifact of the sequencing pipeline. Because the 87-base-pair reads could not distinguish some IMGT-functional V segments, including TRBV6-2 and TRBV6-3, those segments were excluded. Because HLA typing was missing for some donors at each locus, association tests included only the typed subset. In an earlier analysis of about 600 of the donors, most TCR beta V segments appeared in productive rearrangements about 90% or about 30% of the time, broadly matching IMGT annotations. Correlated functional status among segregating V segments might be attributable to linkage disequilibrium, but an unknown experimental factor could not be ruled out. According to a later analysis, most CMV-associated TCR beta chains appeared to be HLA-restricted, and the HLA associations seemed to be driven largely by CMV exposure. Immune exposure information for the cohort was limited to CMV serostatus. Cytomegalovirus status was reported to be diagnosed by the classifier with high specificity and sensitivity in both the original and validation cohorts. Sequencing depth was assumed to be roughly uniform across donors in the presence/absence analyses, though that assumption may not hold. Only TCR beta chains were sequenced in this cohort, and the absence of alpha or paired-chain data limited detectable features. In vitro tests confirmed that a few of the cytomegalovirus-associated TCR beta chains recognize cytomegalovirus antigens. Because counts were too low, approximately 18 rarely observed V segments, including chromosome 9 orphons, were excluded from the earlier analysis of 587 of the donors. In a later genetic analysis, a missense DCLRE1C variant was associated with V-gene and J-gene trimming of TCR beta chains, and the association was replicated in an independent cohort. In a later analysis, HLA-associated TCR beta chains were found to be more clonally expanded and to have lower generation probabilities than equally common non-associated chains. In a later genetic analysis, fewer N-insertions in productive TCRs were reported among donors in an Asian-associated ancestry cluster than the roughly 700-donor mean.

Sequenced material: PBMCs. The sequence came from a man aged 18 to 35 in good health and CMV-seronegative. The chain couples TRBV9 to TRBJ2-6; 8 of the junction bases match TRBD1. CDR3 reads: CASGGWTGTNVLTF. The bases are TGTGCCAGCGGCGGGTGGACAGGGACCAACGTCCTGACTTTC.